Listed here are 26 T cell receptor beta chains from one sample, sequenced in a study of T cells in pancreatic ductal adenocarcinoma. This table comes from immunoSEQ multiplex PCR, and its TCRdb copy is limited to in-frame clones, with some not included. The sample holds 8,500 to 9,500 clones, about 61% seen once. No neoadjuvant therapy was given to the selected pancreatic ductal adenocarcinoma patients before their surgery. The sequencing sample was made of pancreatic tumor tissue. The source of these receptors is a human donor with pancreatic ductal adenocarcinoma.

V and J are TRBV27 and TRBJ2-3; no clear D gene. The germline V gene encodes CDR1 MNHEY and CDR2 SMNVEV (reference sequence). CDR3 size: 18 residues. Between the trimmed V and J ends, which lost 5 bases and 6 bases, there was a span of 27 bases. Here the CDR3 reads CASSVSFRPTGDSDTQYF. The CDR3 DNA follows: TGTGCCAGCAGTGTCAGTTTTCGCCCAACCGGTGATTCGGATACGCAGTATTTT.

This clone is a singleton in its sample. The chain recombines TRBV19 with TRBJ2-1; TRBD1 matches 9 bases. CDR3 length equals 13 residues. With 8 bases clipped from V and 14 bases from J, the junction kept 13 bases outside the gene matches. CDR1 and CDR2 (germline): LNHDA, SQIVND (reference sequence). CDR3 sequence reads: CASSLSGTGSKFF. DNA of the CDR3: TGTGCCAGTTCCCTCAGCGGGACAGGGAGCAAGTTCTTC.

This chain connects TRBV6-6 to TRBJ2-1, with D unclear. The V gene lost 2 bases and the J gene lost 7 bases, with 0 bases spanning the gap. This CDR3 contains 10 residues. Per the germline V gene, CDR1 is MNHNY and CDR2 is SVGAGI (reference sequence). The CDR3 region has the DNA TGTGCCAGCAGTTACAATGAGCAGTTCTTC. Translation gives CASSYNEQFF.

The V call is TRBV5-6, the J call TRBJ1-2; D call uncertain. Trimming pared 1 base from V and 3 bases from J, leaving 13 bases between. This CDR3 is built from 15 residues. The germline CDR1 and CDR2 sequences are SGHDT and YYEEEE. The CDR3 spells CASSLFARTYYGYTF. The DNA for the CDR3 is TGTGCCAGCAGCTTGTTCGCCAGAACTTACTATGGCTACACCTTC.

The sample holds one count of this clone. This rearrangement joins TRBV19 to TRBJ1-5, with D uncertain. Trimming removed 6 bases at V and 7 bases at J, with 10 bases between. The CDR3 sequence is 12 residues long. Germline V gives CDR1 LNHDA, CDR2 SQIVND (reference sequence). For the CDR3, the DNA is TGTGCCAGTAGCAATCTCCAGCAGCCCCAGCATTTT. Translated: CASSNLQQPQHF.

This chain links TRBV7-3 with TRBJ2-3; 7 nucleotides agree with TRBD2. The V and J ends lost 3 bases and 0 bases, in that order; junction bases with no gene match: 9. This CDR3 has 17 residues. Germline-derived CDR1 and CDR2 are SGHTA and FQGTGA. The CDR3 here is CASSLQTLAESTDTQYF. CDR3 coding DNA: TGTGCCAGCAGCTTGCAAACCCTAGCGGAGAGCACAGATACGCAGTATTTT.

The chain combines TRBV5-4 with TRBJ2-3; D is perhaps TRBD1 or TRBD2 (5 bases each). Per the germline V gene, CDR1 is SGHNT and CDR2 is YYREEE (reference sequence). Trimming took 5 bases from V and 4 from J, leaving 14 bases between them. The CDR3 is 14 residues long. This CDR3 reads CASRPGLGADTQYF. The CDR3 DNA sequence: TGTGCCAGCAGGCCGGGCCTGGGGGCAGATACGCAGTATTTT.

A few counts support this clone. The rearrangement links TRBV5-1 to TRBJ2-2; 7 bases are a match to TRBD1. V was clipped by 2 bases and J by 3 bases; unmatched bases: 10. Germline CDR1 and CDR2: SGHRS and YFSETQ. The CDR3 is made up of 17 amino acids. CDR3: CASSLISRGKHTGELFF. DNA of the CDR3: TGCGCCAGCAGCTTAATAAGCAGGGGGAAGCACACCGGGGAGCTGTTTTTT. The full variable domain, in which reference TRBV5-1 and TRBJ2-2 provide the parts outside the CDR3, is KAGVTQTPRYLIKTRGQQVTLSCSPISGHRSVSWYQQTPGQGLQFLFEYFSETQRNKGNFPGRFSGRQFSNSRSEMNVSTLELGDSALYLCASSLISRGKHTGELFFGEGSRLTVL.

CDR3 amino acids: CASTRNPLSLAADTQYF. The CDR3 nucleotides are TGTGCCAGCACCCGGAACCCCCTCAGCCTAGCGGCAGATACGCAGTATTTT. The J gene is TRBJ2-3, the V gene TRBV21-1; the D call in the table, TRBD2, was not verified against the DNA. TRBV21-1 is a pseudogene locus. The CDR3 has 17 amino acids.

The chain combines TRBV4-1 with TRBJ2-7; D tentatively fits TRBD1 or TRBD2 (5 bases each). This CDR3 spans 13 amino acids. V was shortened by 3 bases and J by 7 bases, with 13 bases between the two germline ends. CDR1 and CDR2 (germline): MGHRA, YSYEKL. As DNA, the CDR3 is TGCGCCAGCAGCCAGGCCCAGGGACGGGAGCAGTACTTC. Its protein is CASSQAQGREQYF.

The chain links TRBV19 to TRBJ2-3; TRBD2 aligns across 7 bases. The CDR3 sequence is 19 residues long. CDR1 LNHDA and CDR2 SQIVND come from the germline V gene (reference sequence). V was clipped by 6 bases and J by 1 base; unmatched bases: 19. The CDR3, as DNA: TGTGCCAGTAGCTCGCGGGGGATCACCTGGCTCGACCGCACAGATACGCAGTATTTT. Its translation is CASSSRGITWLDRTDTQYF.

The rearrangement uses TRBV28 and TRBJ2-7; D uncertain. The CDR3 has 15 amino acids. Germline lookup yields CDR1 MDHEN and CDR2 SYDVKM. V was pared by 6 bases and J by 0 bases, with 15 bases between. This CDR3 reads CASRPPMPSSYEQYF. The CDR3, as DNA: TGTGCCAGCAGGCCCCCCATGCCGAGCTCCTACGAGCAGTACTTC. Together with reference TRBV28 and TRBJ2-7, the CDR3 gives the full variable domain: DVKVTQSSRYLVKRTGEKVFLECVQDMDHENMFWYRQDPGLGLRLIYFSYDVKMKEKGDIPEGYSVSREKKERFSLILESASTNQTSMYLCASRPPMPSSYEQYFGPGTRLTVT.

The chain carries TRBV13 and TRBJ1-1; D unresolved. V was clipped by 2 bases and J by 5 bases, with 12 bases between them. This CDR3 spans 14 amino acids. The germline CDR1 and CDR2 sequences are PRHDT and FYEKMQ (reference sequence). The CDR3 region has the DNA TGTGCCAGCAGCTTATGGACCGGCGGGACTGAAGCTTTCTTT. Amino acids: CASSLWTGGTEAFF.

The V and J genes are TRBV5-1 and TRBJ1-1; 10 bases map to TRBD1. Germline lookup yields CDR1 SGHRS and CDR2 YFSETQ. The CDR3 is made up of 16 amino acids. Losses at the gene ends were 1 base for V and 1 base for J; bases not matched to a gene: 4. CDR3 coding DNA: TGCGCCAGCAGCTTGCAGACAGGGGGCAAGAACACTGAAGCTTTCTTT. It yields the protein CASSLQTGGKNTEAFF.

The J gene is TRBJ2-1, the V gene TRBV11-3, with D unclear. The CDR3 has 11 residues. V dropped 2 bases and J dropped 9 bases, with 5 bases sitting between them. Germline loops: CDR1 SGHNT, CDR2 YENEEA. CDR3 amino acids: CASSLYGEQFF. CDR3 in DNA: TGTGCCAGCAGCTTATACGGTGAGCAGTTCTTC.

This chain uses TRBV6-5 with TRBJ2-7; D is undetermined. The V gene's germline CDR1 is MNHEY and CDR2 SVGAGI. Between the trimmed V and J ends, which lost 7 bases and 2 bases, there was a span of 15 bases. This CDR3 region has 14 residues. CDR3 sequence: CASMRSLPPYEQYF. The CDR3, as DNA: TGTGCCAGCATGCGCTCACTCCCTCCCTACGAGCAGTACTTC.

In its sample, this clone ranks as medium-sized. This chain uses TRBV5-1 with TRBJ2-7; TRBD1 matches 9 bases. The CDR3 length is 13 residues. Losses at the gene ends were 4 bases for V and 6 bases for J; bases not matched to a gene: 5. CDR1 and CDR2 from the germline V gene are SGHRS and YFSETQ. The CDR3 reads CASSDQTGGEQYF. DNA for the CDR3: TGCGCCAGCAGCGACCAGACAGGGGGCGAGCAGTACTTC. Full variable domain (remainder filled in from reference TRBV5-1 and TRBJ2-7): KAGVTQTPRYLIKTRGQQVTLSCSPISGHRSVSWYQQTPGQGLQFLFEYFSETQRNKGNFPGRFSGRQFSNSRSEMNVSTLELGDSALYLCASSDQTGGEQYFGPGTRLTVT.

In this sample, this clone turned up a few times. The rearrangement joins TRBV6-6 to TRBJ2-1, with 12 bases identical to TRBD2. There are 15 residues in the CDR3. V shed 6 bases and J 3 bases; nucleotides not matched to a gene: 3. Germline loops: CDR1 MNHNY, CDR2 SVGAGI (reference sequence). The CDR3 here is CASRRTSGVYNEQFF. CDR3 bases: TGTGCCAGCAGGCGGACTAGCGGGGTCTACAATGAGCAGTTCTTC.

This clone was seen only a few times. This rearrangement joins TRBV2 to TRBJ2-5, with D possibly being TRBD2 (6 bases). CDR1 is SNHLY and CDR2 is FYNNEI in the germline V gene. The V end was cut by 4 bases, the J end by 0 bases, with 12 bases between. The CDR3 totals 15 residues. The CDR3 is CASSASAPYQETQYF. The CDR3 coding sequence is TGTGCCAGCAGTGCTAGCGCCCCTTACCAAGAGACCCAGTACTTC.

The chain has TRBV2 and TRBJ2-3, with a possible D match to TRBD2 (6 bases). Germline V CDR1 and CDR2: SNHLY, FYNNEI. This CDR3 contains 15 residues. V dropped 6 bases and J dropped 2 bases, with 15 bases sitting between them. Here the CDR3 DNA reads TGTGCCAGCAGACGACTAGTCGCTCCCACAGATACGCAGTATTTT. It encodes CASRRLVAPTDTQYF.

The chain has TRBV21-1 and TRBJ2-5; the table's TRBD2 call for D was not verified on the DNA. TRBV21-1 has pseudogene status. This CDR3 region has 14 residues. The CDR3 here is CASRRCSGEETQYF. In DNA form, the CDR3 reads TGTGCCAGCAGAAGATGCTCGGGGGAAGAGACCCAGTACTTC.

V and J are TRBV9 and TRBJ1-1; no firm D call. Germline assignment: CDR1 SGDLS and CDR2 YYNGEE. The germline V and J ends were trimmed by 4 bases and 5 bases, with 15 bases remaining between them. The CDR3 has 14 residues. CDR3 in amino acids: CASSPWTALTEAFF. The CDR3 nucleotides are TGTGCCAGCAGCCCTTGGACGGCGCTAACTGAAGCTTTCTTT.

The rearrangement links TRBV18 to TRBJ2-5; tentative D call: TRBD1 (5 bases). The V gene's germline CDR1 is KGHSH and CDR2 LQKENI. Trimming took off 6 bases at V and 4 bases at J, with 12 bases between the two ends. The CDR3 extends over 13 amino acids. Here the CDR3 DNA reads TGTGCCAGCTCGCAAGGACAAATAGAGACCCAGTACTTC. It is translated as CASSQGQIETQYF.

This chain connects TRBV5-1 to TRBJ2-5, with D unclear. Germline loops: CDR1 SGHRS, CDR2 YFSETQ. Between the trimmed V and J ends, which lost 2 bases and 3 bases, there was a span of 8 bases. The CDR3 covers 13 residues. CDR3 coding DNA: TGCGCCAGCAGCTTTCCGGAGAAAGAGACCCAGTACTTC. This gives the protein CASSFPEKETQYF.

This clone was observed a handful of times. Other DNA sequences in the same sample also yield this CDR3. The chain employs TRBV14 and TRBJ1-1; possible D gene TRBD1, 6 bases. This CDR3 spans 15 amino acids. Trimming took 1 base from V and 4 from J, leaving 13 bases between them. The germline gives CDR1 SGHDN, CDR2 FVKESK. The CDR3 sequence is CASSQVRGFGTEAFF. In DNA, the CDR3 is TGTGCCAGCAGCCAAGTCAGGGGCTTTGGCACTGAAGCTTTCTTT.

The chain recombines TRBV6-1 with TRBJ1-4, with 9 nucleotides matching TRBD1. The germline CDR1 and CDR2 sequences are MNHNS and SASEGT. This CDR3 has 14 amino acids. V lost 6 bases to trimming and J lost 7 bases; unmatched junction nucleotides: 6. Here the CDR3 DNA reads TGTGCCAGCAGCGCGGGACAGGGTGTTGAAAAACTGTTTTTT. Translating gives CASSAGQGVEKLFF.